This T cell receptor (beta chain) was profiled in a study of control samples from healthy donors and cancer patients (dated by TCRdb to 2020 to 2022). Via the germline V gene, CDR1 is SGDLS and CDR2 YYNGEE. The CDR3 measures 15 amino acids from cysteine to phenylalanine. The sequence is cut down to CDR3 DNA, 45 bases in frame from base 1. For this chain, trimming is 0 bases at the V end and 0 bases at the J end, and the number of junction bases without a gene match is 2. The protocol used for the library was the immunoSEQ multiplex PCR assay. Imported from immuneACCESS, the table was reduced by TCRdb to in-frame sequences with V and J called. These copies leave out some clones; in studies compared against another copy, an unresolved V gene accounts for under half, and the cause of the remainder is not known. This sample comprises fewer than 200,000 clones, around nine tenths of them detected only once. Of the sample, around 1.4% is held by the ten largest clones.

Regarding this clone: No cognate antigen has been identified for it. No clone much larger than this one lies a single base away; base qualities are absent.

Recombination joined TRBV9 with TRBJ1-2; 7 bases in the junction line up with TRBD1. The TCR sequence derives from a man in his thirties or forties in good health. Material for sequencing was blood. In nucleotides, the sequence is TGTGCCAGCAGCGTAGGGGGGACAGCTAACTATGGCTACACCTTC. Translated, this gives CASSVGGTANYGYTF.